These 10 T cell receptor beta chains share one sample of origin, sequenced in a study of cytomegalovirus exposure and HLA in healthy donors. Vbeta (60) and Jbeta (13) primers were used in the PCR. Sequencing was performed with immunoSEQ multiplex PCR; in TCRdb, only in-frame clones are kept and a portion is missing. The sample holds around 99,000 clones, 63% seen once. Sequenced sample: PBMCs. All receptors derive from a woman in her 30s in good health and CMV-seronegative.

The chain joins TRBV5-1 to TRBJ2-3, with D perhaps TRBD2 (5 bases). Germline V gene data show CDR1 as SGHRS and CDR2 as YFSETQ. There are 14 residues in the CDR3. V lost 4 bases to trimming and J lost 2 bases, with 11 bases between them. In DNA, the CDR3 is TGCGCCAGCAGCCGCGAGGGAGCCACAGATACGCAGTATTTT. It codes for CASSREGATDTQYF.

This clone occurred a few times. The genes are TRBV7-2 and TRBJ2-7; possible D gene TRBD1, 5 bases. This CDR3 is 14 amino acids long. Trimming left V 1 base short and J 9 bases short, with 16 bases between. Germline CDR1 reads SGHTA; CDR2 reads FQGNSA. Here the CDR3 DNA reads TGTGCCAGCAGCTTAGTATCACAGGCTGTACGGCAGTACTTC. Protein sequence: CASSLVSQAVRQYF.

The gene calls are TRBV6-5 and TRBJ1-3; D remains ambiguous. This CDR3 is 15 amino acids long. The germline V gene has CDR1 MNHEY and CDR2 SVGAGI. The V gene lost 4 bases and the J gene lost 1 base, with 11 bases spanning the gap. CDR3 DNA: TGTGCCAGCAGTTTTCTGGCTCCTTCTGGAAACACCATATATTTT. The encoded protein is CASSFLAPSGNTIYF.

This clone was picked up a small number of times. The rearrangement uses TRBV5-1 and TRBJ2-7, with 12 positions matching TRBD2. The CDR3 contains 18 residues. The J segment lost 5 bases and the V segment lost 3 bases, leaving 15 bases of the junction unmatched. Germline V gene sequence: CDR1 SGHRS, CDR2 YFSETQ. CDR3 protein: CASSSHTAGLAGPNEQYF. DNA for the CDR3: TGCGCCAGCAGCTCCCACACCGCCGGACTAGCGGGACCCAACGAGCAGTACTTC.

The chain has TRBV7-8 and TRBJ2-3; 8 bases fit TRBD2. Per germline, CDR1 SGHVS and CDR2 FQNEAQ. This CDR3 is 15 amino acids long. Trimming took 5 bases from V and 3 from J; bases not matched to a gene: 7. CDR3 DNA sequence: TGTGCCAGCAGCCAGGGACTAGGTTTGACAGATACGCAGTATTTT. This gives the protein CASSQGLGLTDTQYF.

This clone appeared a few times. The CDR3 sequence is CSVGGGPGELFF. The DNA of the CDR3 is TGCAGCGTTGGGGGAGGGCCCGGGGAGCTGTTTTTT. The chain uses TRBV29-1 and TRBJ2-2; 7 bases align to TRBD2. In germline, CDR1 is SQVTM, CDR2 ANQGSEA. V lost 4 bases to trimming and J lost 6 bases; unmatched junction nucleotides: 2. This CDR3 spans 12 amino acids.

The CDR3 coding sequence is TGTGCCAGCAGTACCACGACAGGGGGAAATGGCTACACCTTC. Translating it yields CASSTTTGGNGYTF. The chain employs TRBV25-1 and TRBJ1-2; 9 bases are shared with TRBD1. The CDR3 runs to 14 residues. The V segment lost 5 bases and the J segment 6 bases; nucleotides outside the gene matches: 7. Germline CDR1 and CDR2: MGHDK and SYGVNS.

This clone was seen a few times. The genes are TRBV18 and TRBJ2-1; 9 nucleotides line up with TRBD1. The CDR3 has 15 amino acids. Germline lookup yields CDR1 KGHSH and CDR2 LQKENI. V was pared by 3 bases and J by 7 bases, with 7 bases of the junction left unmatched. The CDR3 bases are TGTGCCAGCTCACCGGTACCGGGACAGGGTAATGAGCAGTTCTTC. Translated: CASSPVPGQGNEQFF. The full variable domain, with the rest looked up from reference TRBV18 and TRBJ2-1, is NAGVMQNPRHLVRRRGQEARLRCSPMKGHSHVYWYRQLPEEGLKFMVYLQKENIIDESGMPKERFSAEFPKEGPSILRIQQVVRGDSAAYFCASSPVPGQGNEQFFGPGTRLTVL.

The genes are TRBV28 and TRBJ2-7; tentative D call: TRBD2 (6 bases). The germline V gene encodes CDR1 MDHEN and CDR2 SYDVKM. The CDR3 is made up of 14 amino acids. The germline V and J ends were trimmed by 4 bases and 1 base, with 11 bases remaining between them. In DNA form, the CDR3 reads TGTGCCAGCAGTTCAGCCGGGACTTCCTACGAGCAGTACTTC. Its protein product is CASSSAGTSYEQYF.

The CDR3 DNA is TGTGCCAGCAGCTTGGAGAGATACTACGAGCAGTACTTC. Translated, it gives CASSLERYYEQYF. The V call is TRBV11-3, the J call TRBJ2-7; D is ambiguous. V lost 3 bases and J lost 3, with 9 bases in between. The CDR3 totals 13 residues. Germline V CDR1 and CDR2: SGHNT, YENEEA.